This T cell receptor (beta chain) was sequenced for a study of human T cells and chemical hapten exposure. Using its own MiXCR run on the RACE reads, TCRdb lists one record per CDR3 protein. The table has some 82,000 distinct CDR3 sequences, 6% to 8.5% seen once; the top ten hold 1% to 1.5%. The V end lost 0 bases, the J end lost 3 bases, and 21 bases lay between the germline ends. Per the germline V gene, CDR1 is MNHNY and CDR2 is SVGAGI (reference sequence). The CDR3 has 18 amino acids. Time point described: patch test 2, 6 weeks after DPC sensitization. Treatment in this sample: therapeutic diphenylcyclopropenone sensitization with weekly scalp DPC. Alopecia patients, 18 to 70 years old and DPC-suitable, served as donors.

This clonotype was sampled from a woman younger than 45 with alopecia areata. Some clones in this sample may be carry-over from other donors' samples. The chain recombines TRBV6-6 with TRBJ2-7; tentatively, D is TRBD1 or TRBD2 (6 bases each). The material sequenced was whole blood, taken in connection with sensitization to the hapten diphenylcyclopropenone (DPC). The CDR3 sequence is CASSYSSSSGAGNYEQYF. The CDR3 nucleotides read TGTGCCAGCAGTTACTCCTCATCTTCGGGGGCCGGGAACTACGAGCAGTACTTC.